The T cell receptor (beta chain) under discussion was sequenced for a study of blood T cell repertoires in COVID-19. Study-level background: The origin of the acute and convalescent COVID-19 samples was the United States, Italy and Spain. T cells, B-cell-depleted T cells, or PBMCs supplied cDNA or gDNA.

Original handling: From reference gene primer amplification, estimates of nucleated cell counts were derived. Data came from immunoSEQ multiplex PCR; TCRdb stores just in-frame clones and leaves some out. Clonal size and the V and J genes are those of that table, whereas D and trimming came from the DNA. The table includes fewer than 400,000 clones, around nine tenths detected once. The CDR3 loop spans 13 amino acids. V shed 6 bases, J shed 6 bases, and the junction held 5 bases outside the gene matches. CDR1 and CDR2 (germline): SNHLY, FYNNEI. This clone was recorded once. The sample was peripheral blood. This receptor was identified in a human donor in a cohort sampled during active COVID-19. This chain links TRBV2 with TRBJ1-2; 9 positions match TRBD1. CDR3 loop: CASSVTGGDGYTF. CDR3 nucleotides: TGTGCCAGCAGCGTAACAGGGGGCGATGGCTACACCTTC.